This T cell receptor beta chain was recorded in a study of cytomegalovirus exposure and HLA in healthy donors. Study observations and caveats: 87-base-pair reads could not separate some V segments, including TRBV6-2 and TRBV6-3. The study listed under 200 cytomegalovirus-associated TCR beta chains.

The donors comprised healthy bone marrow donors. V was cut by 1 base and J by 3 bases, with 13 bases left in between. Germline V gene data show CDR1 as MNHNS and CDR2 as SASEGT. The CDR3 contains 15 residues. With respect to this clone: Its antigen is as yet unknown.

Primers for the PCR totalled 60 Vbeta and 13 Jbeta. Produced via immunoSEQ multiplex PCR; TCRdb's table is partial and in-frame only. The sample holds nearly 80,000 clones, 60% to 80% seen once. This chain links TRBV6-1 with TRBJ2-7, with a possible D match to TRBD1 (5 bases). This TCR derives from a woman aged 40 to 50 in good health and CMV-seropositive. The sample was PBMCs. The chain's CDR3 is CASSEGQGAFYEQYF. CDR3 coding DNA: TGTGCCAGCAGTGAAGGGCAGGGTGCCTTCTACGAGCAGTACTTC.